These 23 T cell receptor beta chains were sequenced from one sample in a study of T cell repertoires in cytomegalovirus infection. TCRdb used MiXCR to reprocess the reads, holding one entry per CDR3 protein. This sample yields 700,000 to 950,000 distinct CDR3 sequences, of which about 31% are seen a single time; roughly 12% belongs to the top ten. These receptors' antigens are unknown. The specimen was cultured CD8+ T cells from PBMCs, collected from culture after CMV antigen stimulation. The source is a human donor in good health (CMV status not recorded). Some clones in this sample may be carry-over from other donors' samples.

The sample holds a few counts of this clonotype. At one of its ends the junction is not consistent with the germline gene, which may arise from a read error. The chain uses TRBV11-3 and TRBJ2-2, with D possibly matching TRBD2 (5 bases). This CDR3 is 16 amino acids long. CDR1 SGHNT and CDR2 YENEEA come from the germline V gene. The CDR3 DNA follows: TGTGCCAGCAGCCTAGAACGAGGGAAGTACACCGGGGAGCTGTTTTTT. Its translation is CASSLERGKYTGELFF.

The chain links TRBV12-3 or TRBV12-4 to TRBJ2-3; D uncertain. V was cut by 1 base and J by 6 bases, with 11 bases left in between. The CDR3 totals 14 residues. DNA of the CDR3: TGTGCCAGCAGTTTAGTGGCCAGCCTGGATACGCAGTATTTT. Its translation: CASSLVASLDTQYF.

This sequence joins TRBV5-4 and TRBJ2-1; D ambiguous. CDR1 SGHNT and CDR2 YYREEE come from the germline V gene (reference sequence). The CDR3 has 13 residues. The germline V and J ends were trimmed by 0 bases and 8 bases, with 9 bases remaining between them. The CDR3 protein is CASSLASQYEQFF. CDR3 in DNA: TGTGCCAGCAGCTTGGCCAGCCAATATGAGCAGTTCTTC.

The CDR3 nucleotides read TGTGCCAGCCATAGGACTAGCGGATACAATGAGCAGTTCTTC. This translates into CASHRTSGYNEQFF. The gene calls are TRBV6-2 or TRBV6-3 and TRBJ2-1, with 10 bases lining up with TRBD2. After removal of 8 bases from V and 4 bases from J, the junction contained 5 bases not matched to a gene. Looked up from germline, CDR1 is MNHEY and CDR2 is SVGEGT. The CDR3 spans 14 residues.

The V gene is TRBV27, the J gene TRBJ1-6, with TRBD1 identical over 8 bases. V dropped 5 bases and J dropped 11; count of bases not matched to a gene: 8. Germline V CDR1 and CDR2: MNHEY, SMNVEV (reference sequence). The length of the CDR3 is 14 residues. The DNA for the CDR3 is TGTGCCAGCAGTATCGGACAGGGTACTCCACCCCTCCACTTT. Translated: CASSIGQGTPPLHF.

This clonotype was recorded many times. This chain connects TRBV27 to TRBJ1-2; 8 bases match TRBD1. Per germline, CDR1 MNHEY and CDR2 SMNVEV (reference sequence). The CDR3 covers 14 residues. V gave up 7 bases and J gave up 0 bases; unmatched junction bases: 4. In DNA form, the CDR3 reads TGTGCCAGCACTCCGGGACAGGCTAACTATGGCTACACCTTC. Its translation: CASTPGQANYGYTF.

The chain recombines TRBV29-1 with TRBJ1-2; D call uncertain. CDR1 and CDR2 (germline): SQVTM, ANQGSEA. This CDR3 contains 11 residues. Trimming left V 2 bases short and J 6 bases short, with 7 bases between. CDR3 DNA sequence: TGCAGCGTTGAAACCTCCCATGGCTACACCTTC. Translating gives CSVETSHGYTF.

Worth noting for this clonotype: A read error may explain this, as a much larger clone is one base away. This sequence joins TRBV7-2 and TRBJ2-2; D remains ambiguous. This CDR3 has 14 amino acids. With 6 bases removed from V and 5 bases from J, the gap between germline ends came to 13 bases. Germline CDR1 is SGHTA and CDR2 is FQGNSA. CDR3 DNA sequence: TGTGCCAGCAGTTTAAAATCGGATACCGGGGAGCTGTTTTTT. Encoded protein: CASSLKSDTGELFF.

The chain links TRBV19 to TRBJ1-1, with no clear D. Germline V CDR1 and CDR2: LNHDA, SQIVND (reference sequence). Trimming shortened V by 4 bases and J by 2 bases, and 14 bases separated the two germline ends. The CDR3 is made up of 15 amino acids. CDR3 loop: CASSTPRSFNTEAFF. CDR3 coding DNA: TGTGCCAGTAGTACCCCTCGGTCGTTTAACACTGAAGCTTTCTTT.

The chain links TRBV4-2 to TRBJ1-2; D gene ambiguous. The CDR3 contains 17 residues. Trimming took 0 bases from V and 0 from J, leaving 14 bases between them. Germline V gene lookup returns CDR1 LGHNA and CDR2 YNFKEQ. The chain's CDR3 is CASSQDLTVLSNYGYTF. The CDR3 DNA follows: TGTGCCAGCAGCCAAGATCTCACAGTCCTATCTAACTATGGCTACACCTTC.

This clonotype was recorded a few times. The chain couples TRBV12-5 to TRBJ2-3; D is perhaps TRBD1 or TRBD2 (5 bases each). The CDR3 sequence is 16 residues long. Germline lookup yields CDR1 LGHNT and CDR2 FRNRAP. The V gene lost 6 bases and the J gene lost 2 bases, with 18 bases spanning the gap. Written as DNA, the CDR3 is TGTGCTAGTGGGCAAGACCGAGGGACCCCCACAGATACGCAGTATTTT. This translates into CASGQDRGTPTDTQYF.

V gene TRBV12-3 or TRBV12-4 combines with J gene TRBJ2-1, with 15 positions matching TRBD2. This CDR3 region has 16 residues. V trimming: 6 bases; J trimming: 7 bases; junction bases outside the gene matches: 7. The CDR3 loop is CASSYPGLAGGNEQFF. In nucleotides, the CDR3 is TGTGCCAGCAGCTACCCGGGACTAGCGGGGGGTAATGAGCAGTTCTTC.

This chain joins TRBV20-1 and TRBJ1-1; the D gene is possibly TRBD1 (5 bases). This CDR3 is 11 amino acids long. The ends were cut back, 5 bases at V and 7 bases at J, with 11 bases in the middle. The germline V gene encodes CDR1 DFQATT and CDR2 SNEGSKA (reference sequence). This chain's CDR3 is CSAPWDGEAFF. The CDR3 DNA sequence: TGCAGTGCTCCCTGGGACGGTGAAGCTTTCTTT.

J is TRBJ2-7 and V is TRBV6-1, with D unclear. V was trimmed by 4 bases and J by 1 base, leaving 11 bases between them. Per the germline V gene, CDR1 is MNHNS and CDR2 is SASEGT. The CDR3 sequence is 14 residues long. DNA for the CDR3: TGTGCCAGCAGTGCTAGGCTGGGGTCCTACGAGCAGTACGTC. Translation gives CASSARLGSYEQYV.

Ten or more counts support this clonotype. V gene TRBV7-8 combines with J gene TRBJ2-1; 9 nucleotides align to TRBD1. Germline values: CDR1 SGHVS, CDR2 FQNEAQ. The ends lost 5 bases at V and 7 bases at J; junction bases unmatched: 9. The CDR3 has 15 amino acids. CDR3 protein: CASSPRGTGNNEQFF. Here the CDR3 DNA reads TGTGCCAGCAGCCCTAGGGGGACAGGGAATAATGAGCAGTTCTTC.

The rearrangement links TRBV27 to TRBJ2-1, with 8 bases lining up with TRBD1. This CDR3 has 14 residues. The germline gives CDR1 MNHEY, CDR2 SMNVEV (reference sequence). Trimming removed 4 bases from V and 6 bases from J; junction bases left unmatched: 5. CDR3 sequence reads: CASSSRTGPNEQFF. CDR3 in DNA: TGTGCCAGCAGTTCCCGGACAGGGCCCAATGAGCAGTTCTTC.

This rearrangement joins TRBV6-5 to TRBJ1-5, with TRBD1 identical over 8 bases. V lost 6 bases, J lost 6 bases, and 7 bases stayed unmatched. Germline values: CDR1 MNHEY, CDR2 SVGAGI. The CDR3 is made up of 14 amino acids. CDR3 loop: CASSGQGYGQPQHF. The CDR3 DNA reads TGTGCCAGCAGCGGACAGGGTTATGGTCAGCCCCAGCATTTT.

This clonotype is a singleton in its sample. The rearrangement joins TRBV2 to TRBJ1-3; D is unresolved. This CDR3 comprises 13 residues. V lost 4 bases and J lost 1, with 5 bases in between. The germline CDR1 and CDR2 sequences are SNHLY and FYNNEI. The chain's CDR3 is CASSGQSGNTIYF. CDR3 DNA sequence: TGTGCCAGCAGTGGGCAGTCTGGAAACACCATATATTTT.

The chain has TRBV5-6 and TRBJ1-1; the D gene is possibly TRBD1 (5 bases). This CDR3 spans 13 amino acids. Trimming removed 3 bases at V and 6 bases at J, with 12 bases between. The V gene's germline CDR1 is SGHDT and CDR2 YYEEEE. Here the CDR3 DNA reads TGTGCCAGCAGCTCGCTGGCGGGGCCTGAAGCTTTCTTT. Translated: CASSSLAGPEAFF.

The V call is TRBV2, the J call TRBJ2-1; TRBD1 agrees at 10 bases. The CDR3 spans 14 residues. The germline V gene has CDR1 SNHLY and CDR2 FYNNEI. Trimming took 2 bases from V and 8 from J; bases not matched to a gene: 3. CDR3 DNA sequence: TGTGCCAGCAGTGAATCGGGACAGGGGTATGAGCAGTTCTTC. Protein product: CASSESGQGYEQFF.

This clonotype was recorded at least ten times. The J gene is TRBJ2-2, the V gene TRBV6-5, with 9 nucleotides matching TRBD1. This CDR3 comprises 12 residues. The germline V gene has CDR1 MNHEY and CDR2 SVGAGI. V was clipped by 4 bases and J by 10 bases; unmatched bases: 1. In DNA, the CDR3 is TGTGCCAGCAGTTGGACAGGGGAGGAGCTGTTTTTT. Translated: CASSWTGEELFF.

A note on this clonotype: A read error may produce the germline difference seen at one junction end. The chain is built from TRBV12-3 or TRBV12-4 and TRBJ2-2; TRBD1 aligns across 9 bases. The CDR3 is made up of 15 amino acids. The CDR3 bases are TGTACCAGCAGTTTCCGGGACAGGGTTACCGGGGAGCTGTTTTTT. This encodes CTSSFRDRVTGELFF.

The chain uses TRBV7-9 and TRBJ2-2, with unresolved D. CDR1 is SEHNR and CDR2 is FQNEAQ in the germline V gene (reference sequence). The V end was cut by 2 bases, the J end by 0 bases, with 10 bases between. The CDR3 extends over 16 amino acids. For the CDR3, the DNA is TGTGCCAGCAGCTTATTAGGGCCCTCGAACACCGGGGAGCTGTTTTTT. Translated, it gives CASSLLGPSNTGELFF.